The 31 T cell receptor beta chains below were found in one sample sequenced in a study of beta chain features in type 1 diabetes (dated by TCRdb to between 2018 and 2020). Library prep was done by the immunoSEQ multiplex PCR assay. The entire amount of isolated RNA was reverse transcribed using the High Capacity cDNA Reverse Transcription Kit, so the sequenced TCRB transcripts were expressed ones. This immuneACCESS table, as held by TCRdb, lists in-frame sequences with V and J called but not all clones. Of the missing ones, under half trace to an unresolved V gene in checked studies; the others have no known cause. The sample table contains approximately 38,000 clones; only one count was recorded for about two thirds of them. Approximately 2% of the sample is taken by the ten largest. The sequencing input was Tregs from blood. The cell subset or site label corresponds to: regulatory CD4+ T cells. These TCRs come from a woman younger than 45 in good health.

This chain joins TRBV29-1 and TRBJ2-5; maybe TRBD1 (6 bases). Trimming cost V 6 bases and J 3 bases, with 11 bases left between them. The CDR3 is 12 residues long. The V gene's germline CDR1 is SQVTM and CDR2 ANQGSEA. The CDR3, as DNA: TGCAGCGTGAAACAGGGAAAAGAGACCCAGTACTTC. This translates into CSVKQGKETQYF. The whole variable domain, filled in from reference TRBV29-1 and TRBJ2-5, reads SAVISQKPSRDICQRGTSLTIQCQVDSQVTMMFWYRQQPGQSLTLIATANQGSEATYESGFVIDKFPISRPNLTFSTLTVSNMSPEDSSIYLCSVKQGKETQYFGPGTRLLVL.

The V and J genes are TRBV7-2 and TRBJ2-7; TRBD2 agrees at 8 bases. The germline gives CDR1 SGHTA, CDR2 FQGNSA. The CDR3 covers 15 residues. V trimming: 5 bases; J trimming: 2 bases; junction bases outside the gene matches: 8. In nucleotides, the CDR3 is TGTGCCAGCAGCCCAGGGACTAGTTCACCCTACGAGCAGTACTTC. This gives the protein CASSPGTSSPYEQYF. Complete variable domain (other parts from reference TRBV7-2 and TRBJ2-7): GAGVSQSPSNKVTEKGKDVELRCDPISGHTALYWYRQSLGQGLEFLIYFQGNSAPDKSGLPSDRFSAERTGGSVSTLTIQRTQQEDSAVYLCASSPGTSSPYEQYFGPGTRLTVT.

J is TRBJ1-2 and V is TRBV29-1, with TRBD1 as a possible D gene (5 bases). The germline CDR1 and CDR2 sequences are SQVTM and ANQGSEA. The ends were cut back, 4 bases at V and 7 bases at J, with 10 bases in the middle. The CDR3 is 11 amino acids. CDR3 residues: CSVGGGSGYTF. In DNA form, the CDR3 reads TGCAGCGTTGGGGGGGGGTCTGGCTACACCTTC.

The genes are TRBV7-2 and TRBJ2-4; 10 positions agree with TRBD1. CDR1 and CDR2 from the germline V gene are SGHTA and FQGNSA. The CDR3 covers 13 residues. V dropped 5 bases and J dropped 8; count of bases not matched to a gene: 3. The CDR3 DNA follows: TGTGCCAGCAGCCCAGGACAGGGGGACATTCAGTACTTC. Residues: CASSPGQGDIQYF.

The chain uses TRBV7-2 and TRBJ1-2; D is possibly TRBD1 (5 bases). Germline loops: CDR1 SGHTA, CDR2 FQGNSA. Trimming left V 1 base short and J 4 bases short, with 13 bases between. This CDR3 spans 15 amino acids. CDR3 amino acids: CASSLGDRGFYGYTF. Written as DNA, the CDR3 is TGTGCCAGCAGCTTAGGCGACAGAGGTTTCTATGGCTACACCTTC.

This chain joins TRBV5-5 and TRBJ2-7; 8 nucleotides match TRBD2. After removal of 2 bases from V and 2 bases from J, the junction contained 3 bases not matched to a gene. CDR3 size: 14 residues. CDR1 and CDR2 from the germline V gene are SGHKS and YYEKEE (reference sequence). The CDR3 DNA follows: TGTGCCAGCAGCTTAGCGGGAGATCCCTACGAGCAGTACTTC. This translates into CASSLAGDPYEQYF.

This clone was detected a few times. The rearrangement links TRBV11-2 to TRBJ2-5; 8 bases agree with TRBD1. The CDR3 has 14 residues. With V trimmed by 4 bases and J by 2 bases, 3 bases remained unmatched. Germline CDR1 and CDR2: SGHAT and FQNNGV. Written as DNA, the CDR3 is TGTGCCAGCAGCTACGGACAGGGTCAAGAGACCCAGTACTTC. This encodes CASSYGQGQETQYF. The whole variable domain, filled in from reference TRBV11-2 and TRBJ2-5, reads EAGVAQSPRYKIIEKRQSVAFWCNPISGHATLYWYQQILGQGPKLLIQFQNNGVVDDSQLPKDRFSAERLKGVDSTLKIQPAKLEDSAVYLCASSYGQGQETQYFGPGTRLLVL.

The chain has TRBV2 and TRBJ2-2, with D tentatively TRBD2 (7 bases). The V end lost 6 bases, the J end lost 1 base, and 15 bases lay between the germline ends. CDR1 is SNHLY and CDR2 is FYNNEI in the germline V gene. The CDR3 sequence is 16 residues long. Here the CDR3 DNA reads TGTGCCAGCAGGGGGGGGCGAGGGGTGAACACCGGGGAGCTGTTTTTT. As protein: CASRGGRGVNTGELFF.

This clone occurred a few times. The V and J genes are TRBV9 and TRBJ2-7; 7 nucleotides agree with TRBD2. After removal of 3 bases from V and 3 bases from J, the junction contained 24 bases not matched to a gene. The CDR3 sequence is 20 residues long. The germline V gene has CDR1 SGDLS and CDR2 YYNGEE. Here the CDR3 DNA reads TGTGCCAGCAGCGATGGGGGGGGGTACCTCAAAGAGGGTATGTTCTACGAGCAGTACTTC. Amino acids: CASSDGGGYLKEGMFYEQYF.

The CDR3 sequence is CATHRASGSMGDTQYF. As DNA, the CDR3 is TGTGCCACCCACAGGGCTAGCGGGTCGATGGGAGATACGCAGTATTTT. V and J are TRBV7-2 and TRBJ2-3, with 8 bases matching TRBD2. The CDR3 runs 16 residues. The V gene's germline CDR1 is SGHTA and CDR2 FQGNSA. V shed 10 bases, J shed 5 bases, and the junction held 17 bases outside the gene matches.

V and J are TRBV7-2 and TRBJ2-7; 8 bases agree with TRBD2. The CDR3 runs 13 residues. V shed 4 bases, J shed 3 bases, and the junction held 2 bases outside the gene matches. Looked up from germline, CDR1 is SGHTA and CDR2 is FQGNSA. In DNA form, the CDR3 reads TGTGCCAGCAGCTCGGGACTAGTCTACGAGCAGTACTTC. This translates into CASSSGLVYEQYF.

V usage is TRBV7-9 and J usage is TRBJ1-3; tentatively, D is TRBD1 (5 bases). The germline V gene encodes CDR1 SEHNR and CDR2 FQNEAQ (reference sequence). Deletions cut 4 bases from V and 2 bases from J, with 12 bases between. This CDR3 is 15 amino acids long. The CDR3 loop is CASSSQGNTGNTIYF. CDR3 nucleotides: TGTGCCAGCAGCTCGCAGGGAAATACTGGAAACACCATATATTTT.

CDR3 sequence: CASSLAGGAGYEQYF. In nucleotides, the CDR3 is TGTGCCAGCAGCTTAGCGGGGGGAGCGGGCTACGAGCAGTACTTC. The chain is built from TRBV7-2 and TRBJ2-7; perhaps TRBD2 as D (6 bases). Trimming took off 0 bases at V and 3 bases at J, with 12 bases between the two ends. CDR1 is SGHTA, CDR2 FQGNSA, per germline. CDR3 size: 15 residues.

This clone has just one count. The chain combines TRBV28 with TRBJ2-7, with D perhaps TRBD2 (5 bases). This CDR3 is built from 14 residues. V dropped 8 bases and J dropped 4 bases, with 18 bases sitting between them. Germline loops: CDR1 MDHEN, CDR2 SYDVKM. CDR3 nucleotide sequence: TGTGCCAGCGGTACGGTACTAGGCGGGTACGAGCAGTACTTC. Its translation: CASGTVLGGYEQYF.

About this clone itself: At one of its ends the junction is not consistent with the germline gene, which may arise from a read error. The chain carries TRBV19 and TRBJ1-2; D gene uncertain. Per the germline V gene, CDR1 is LNHDA and CDR2 is SQIVND (reference sequence). The CDR3 contains 11 residues. The CDR3 coding sequence is TGTGCCAGTAGTTACGACTATGACTACACCTTC. Translating it yields CASSYDYDYTF.

The CDR3 protein is CATGGGGGQETQYF. In DNA, the CDR3 is TGTGCCACAGGCGGGGGGGGAGGGCAAGAGACCCAGTACTTC. This sequence joins TRBV19 and TRBJ2-5, with 9 bases that match TRBD2. J lost 2 bases, V lost 10 bases, and 8 bases had no gene match. Germline-derived CDR1 and CDR2 are LNHDA and SQIVND (reference sequence). This CDR3 has 14 residues.

This chain uses TRBV7-2 with TRBJ1-5; D unresolved. The length of the CDR3 is 12 residues. V was pared by 3 bases and J by 7 bases, with 7 bases between. Germline V gives CDR1 SGHTA, CDR2 FQGNSA. CDR3 DNA: TGTGCCAGCAGCTTTCAGTCACAGCCCCAGCATTTT. Protein: CASSFQSQPQHF.

V gene TRBV4-2 combines with J gene TRBJ2-2; 9 nucleotides line up with TRBD1. V shed 0 bases and J 5 bases; nucleotides not matched to a gene: 13. CDR1 and CDR2 from the germline V gene are LGHNA and YNFKEQ. CDR3 length equals 19 residues. In DNA, the CDR3 is TGTGCCAGCAGCCAAGATTCGGCAAGCGGACAGGGGATGACCGGGGAGCTGTTTTTT. Translated, it gives CASSQDSASGQGMTGELFF.

The V and J genes are TRBV2 and TRBJ1-1, with no clear D. Looked up from germline, CDR1 is SNHLY and CDR2 is FYNNEI. Trimming shortened V by 5 bases and J by 6 bases, and 13 bases separated the two germline ends. The CDR3 has 13 residues. The CDR3 DNA is TGTGCCAGCAGTCCCCAGCGGACGGCTGAAGCTTTCTTT. Protein product: CASSPQRTAEAFF.

The V call is TRBV6-6, the J call TRBJ1-5, with 8 bases fitting TRBD1. With 5 bases clipped from V and 6 bases from J, the junction kept 9 bases outside the gene matches. The CDR3 covers 15 residues. CDR1 is MNHNY, CDR2 SVGAGI, per germline (reference sequence). The CDR3 coding sequence is TGTGCCAGCAGTCGCCCGACAGGGGAGAGTCAGCCCCAGCATTTT. This sequence encodes CASSRPTGESQPQHF.

This clone was counted a few times. The V and J genes are TRBV2 and TRBJ1-2; 7 bases agree with TRBD1. The CDR3 has 13 residues. Looked up from germline, CDR1 is SNHLY and CDR2 is FYNNEI. The trim removed 6 bases at V and 7 bases at J, leaving 8 bases unmatched. CDR3 sequence: CASRPDRSAGYTF. CDR3 sequence (DNA): TGTGCCAGCAGGCCGGACAGGTCGGCTGGCTACACCTTC.

The chain joins TRBV9 to TRBJ2-5; 11 bases are shared with TRBD1. The J call may be in error: the DNA end matches TRBJ2-7 better. The germline V gene encodes CDR1 SGDLS and CDR2 YYNGEE. The CDR3 loop spans 15 amino acids. The DNA for the CDR3 is TGTGCCAGCAGCGGATGGACAGGGGGCCGTTACGAGCAGTACTTC. Protein product: CASSGWTGGRYEQYF.

The gene calls are TRBV5-1 and TRBJ1-4, with a possible D match to TRBD1 (5 bases). This CDR3 comprises 15 residues. The germline V gene has CDR1 SGHRS and CDR2 YFSETQ. Trimming removed 4 bases from V and 8 bases from J, with 18 bases in between. The CDR3 DNA reads TGCGCCAGCAGCAGAACAGGTTTGCCAGGGGAAAAACTGTTTTTT. It encodes CASSRTGLPGEKLFF.

V usage is TRBV7-9 and J usage is TRBJ2-1; 8 bases are a match to TRBD2. Germline values: CDR1 SEHNR, CDR2 FQNEAQ (reference sequence). The CDR3 has 15 residues. V lost 5 bases and J lost 4; bases outside the gene matches: 7. In nucleotides, the CDR3 is TGTGCCAGCAGCATCCTCGGGACTAGTTACAATGAGCAGTTCTTC. It specifies CASSILGTSYNEQFF.

This clone occurred a few times. The J gene is TRBJ2-5, the V gene TRBV29-1; 14 positions agree with TRBD2. The J call may be wrong; the DNA end is better matched by TRBJ2-7. CDR3 length equals 15 residues. Germline CDR1 reads SQVTM; CDR2 reads ANQGSEA. The CDR3 DNA follows: TGCAGCGTTGCCCCCGGGACTAGCGGGAGATACGAGCAGTACTTC. This encodes CSVAPGTSGRYEQYF.

The genes are TRBV4-1 and TRBJ2-7; 8 bases match TRBD2. This CDR3 contains 14 residues. CDR1 MGHRA and CDR2 YSYEKL come from the germline V gene. V lost 4 bases and J lost 0; bases outside the gene matches: 2. This chain's CDR3 is CASSPSGLSYEQYF. The CDR3 DNA is TGCGCCAGCAGCCCTAGCGGGCTCTCCTACGAGCAGTACTTC.

V usage is TRBV6-4 and J usage is TRBJ2-6; TRBD1 aligns across 7 bases. The CDR3 extends over 17 amino acids. V was clipped by 6 bases and J by 2 bases; unmatched bases: 10. Germline V gene data show CDR1 as MRHNA and CDR2 as SNTAGT. Here the CDR3 reads CASSPTGLGPGANVLTF. The CDR3 nucleotides are TGTGCCAGCAGCCCGACAGGGTTGGGACCTGGGGCCAACGTCCTGACTTTC.

The chain recombines TRBV15 with TRBJ2-1; 8 nucleotides match TRBD2. CDR1 and CDR2 (germline): LNHNV, YYDKDF (reference sequence). The CDR3 runs to 16 residues. Trimming at V came to 0 bases and at J to 4 bases, leaving 5 bases not matched to a gene. CDR3 protein: CATSRDTSGGYNEQFF. DNA of the CDR3: TGTGCCACCAGCAGAGATACGAGCGGGGGATACAATGAGCAGTTCTTC. The complete variable domain, with remaining parts taken from reference TRBV15 and TRBJ2-1, reads DAMVIQNPRYQVTQFGKPVTLSCSQTLNHNVMYWYQQKSSQAPKLLFHYYDKDFNNEADTPDNFQSRRPNTSFCFLDIRSPGLGDTAMYLCATSRDTSGGYNEQFFGPGTRLTVL.

The V call is TRBV29-1, the J call TRBJ2-1; D perhaps matches TRBD1 (8 bases). Germline V gives CDR1 SQVTM, CDR2 ANQGSEA. This CDR3 has 13 amino acids. V gave up 5 bases and J gave up 3 bases, with 11 bases separating them. The CDR3 protein is CSVTGGGYNEQFF. Written as DNA, the CDR3 is TGCAGCGTTACAGGGGGGGGCTACAATGAGCAGTTCTTC.

J is TRBJ2-1 and V is TRBV5-4, with 8 bases that match TRBD2. Germline CDR1 reads SGHNT; CDR2 reads YYREEE (reference sequence). CDR3 length equals 13 residues. Trimming removed 5 bases from V and 14 bases from J; junction bases left unmatched: 12. For the CDR3, the DNA is TGTGCCAGCAGTGGGGGTAGCGGGAAGGAGGAGTTCTTC. It is translated as CASSGGSGKEEFF.

The V gene is TRBV5-1, the J gene TRBJ1-2, with a weak D call TRBD1 (5 bases). The germline CDR1 and CDR2 sequences are SGHRS and YFSETQ. Trimming took 0 bases from V and 3 from J, leaving 6 bases between them. The CDR3 spans 13 residues. CDR3 loop: CASSLEGYYGYTF. CDR3 nucleotides: TGCGCCAGCAGCTTGGAGGGGTACTATGGCTACACCTTC.